Presented here are 27 T cell receptor beta chains from one specimen sequenced in a study of blood T cell repertoires in COVID-19. Method: immunoSEQ multiplex PCR; TCRdb's copy keeps in-frame clones and lacks some. The sample carries about 120,000 clones, just under 85% recorded once. Sequencing was performed on peripheral blood. Receptors originate from a man aged 65-85 years with active or convalescent COVID-19.

This chain's CDR3 is CASSLTEGGEAFF. CDR3 in DNA: TGTGCCAGCTCGCTAACAGAAGGGGGTGAAGCTTTCTTT. The chain employs TRBV18 and TRBJ1-1; TRBD1 is a possible D gene (6 bases). The CDR3 sequence is 13 residues long. The germline V and J ends were trimmed by 6 bases and 7 bases, with 15 bases remaining between them. Germline V gene data show CDR1 as KGHSH and CDR2 as LQKENI.

This clone appeared many times. The V and J genes are TRBV12-5 and TRBJ1-6; no clear D gene. CDR3 size: 18 residues. V shed 0 bases and J shed 6 bases, with 18 bases lying between them. Germline V gene data show CDR1 as LGHNT and CDR2 as FRNRAP. CDR3 amino acids: CASGLVLGGPTTNSPLHF. DNA of the CDR3: TGTGCTAGTGGTTTGGTACTGGGAGGTCCGACTACTAATTCACCCCTCCACTTT.

Worth noting for this clone: One end of the junction fails to match germline, which may point to a read error. V is TRBV7-7 and J is TRBJ2-7; TRBD1 matches at 8 bases. Germline V gene data show CDR1 as SSHAT and CDR2 as FNYEAQ (reference sequence). The CDR3 has 13 residues. CDR3 region: CASSPDRGYEQYF. In DNA form, the CDR3 reads TGTGCTAGCAGCCCCGACAGGGGCTACGAGCAGTACTTC.

The V call is TRBV4-2, the J call TRBJ2-1, with a weak D call TRBD2 (5 bases). V lost 3 bases and J lost 7, with 10 bases in between. Germline CDR1 LGHNA, CDR2 YNFKEQ. This CDR3 is built from 13 residues. CDR3 coding DNA: TGTGCCAGCAGCCAGGCGACGGGAAATGAGCAGTTCTTC. Residues: CASSQATGNEQFF.

The chain links TRBV19 to TRBJ1-1, with 10 positions matching TRBD1. Germline V CDR1 and CDR2: LNHDA, SQIVND (reference sequence). V lost 3 bases and J lost 1; bases outside the gene matches: 2. The CDR3 totals 15 residues. CDR3 DNA: TGTGCCAGTAGTATGGGGACAGGGGCGAACACTGAAGCTTTCTTT. Protein sequence: CASSMGTGANTEAFF.

A note on this clone: The sample carries other DNA sequences with the same CDR3. The rearrangement joins TRBV19 to TRBJ2-7, with 10 positions matching TRBD1. V gave up 4 bases and J gave up 3 bases; unmatched junction bases: 3. This CDR3 has 14 amino acids. Germline V gene sequence: CDR1 LNHDA, CDR2 SQIVND (reference sequence). The CDR3 DNA sequence: TGTGCCAGTAGTAGCGGGACAGGGGACTACGAGCAGTACTTC. This sequence encodes CASSSGTGDYEQYF.

This chain links TRBV6-1 with TRBJ1-2, with no clear D. Trimming pared 2 bases from V and 0 bases from J, leaving 4 bases between. CDR3 length: 13 residues. Germline CDR1 reads MNHNS; CDR2 reads SASEGT. CDR3 sequence (DNA): TGTGCCAGCAGTGAACATTCTAACTATGGCTACACCTTC. It specifies CASSEHSNYGYTF.

The chain links TRBV3-1 (or the pseudogene TRBV3-2) to TRBJ2-7, with 9 nucleotides matching TRBD1. CDR1 is LGHDT and CDR2 is YNNKEL in the germline V gene (reference sequence). The V segment lost 2 bases and the J segment 6 bases; nucleotides outside the gene matches: 14. This CDR3 has 17 amino acids. The CDR3 spells CASSQRTGVARGIEQYF. CDR3 DNA sequence: TGTGCCAGCAGCCAAAGGACAGGGGTAGCGAGGGGGATCGAGCAGTACTTC.

The chain recombines TRBV12-5 with TRBJ2-7; 8 bases align to TRBD1. Germline V gives CDR1 LGHNT, CDR2 FRNRAP. CDR3 length: 13 amino acids. V lost 6 bases, J lost 1 base, and 2 bases stayed unmatched. The CDR3 protein is CASGRDRSYEQYF. The CDR3 nucleotides are TGTGCTAGTGGGAGGGACAGGTCCTACGAGCAGTACTTC. The complete variable domain, with remaining parts taken from reference TRBV12-5 and TRBJ2-7, reads DARVTQTPRHKVTEMGQEVTMRCQPILGHNTVFWYRQTMMQGLELLAYFRNRAPLDDSGMPKDRFSAEMPDATLATLKIQPSEPRDSAVYFCASGRDRSYEQYFGPGTRLTVT.

The J gene is TRBJ1-5, the V gene TRBV6-2 or TRBV6-3, with 8 positions matching TRBD1. Per germline, CDR1 MNHEY and CDR2 SVGEGT. Losses at the gene ends were 2 bases for V and 7 bases for J; bases not matched to a gene: 4. This CDR3 region has 14 residues. This chain's CDR3 is CASSYGAGGQPQHF. The CDR3 bases are TGTGCCAGCAGTTACGGTGCAGGGGGCCAGCCCCAGCATTTT.

The chain combines TRBV7-2 with TRBJ1-5, with D uncertain. The germline CDR1 and CDR2 sequences are SGHTA and FQGNSA. Deletions cut 3 bases from V and 4 bases from J, with 7 bases between. This CDR3 is 13 amino acids long. The CDR3: CASSFTENQPQHF. The CDR3 nucleotides are TGTGCCAGCAGCTTTACGGAGAATCAGCCCCAGCATTTT. The whole variable domain, remainder taken from reference TRBV7-2 and TRBJ1-5, is GAGVSQSPSNKVTEKGKDVELRCDPISGHTALYWYRQSLGQGLEFLIYFQGNSAPDKSGLPSDRFSAERTGGSVSTLTIQRTQQEDSAVYLCASSFTENQPQHFGDGTRLSIL.

This chain uses TRBV29-1 with TRBJ1-5; 8 bases fit TRBD1. The ends lost 7 bases at V and 3 bases at J; junction bases unmatched: 5. CDR1 SQVTM and CDR2 ANQGSEA come from the germline V gene. The CDR3 length is 13 residues. CDR3 DNA sequence: TGCAGCGCTCTGACAGGGGTCAATCAGCCCCAGCATTTT. Protein product: CSALTGVNQPQHF.

The chain links TRBV5-1 to TRBJ1-5; TRBD1 matches 8 bases. The CDR3 runs 15 residues. The germline gives CDR1 SGHRS, CDR2 YFSETQ. The J segment lost 3 bases and the V segment lost 5 bases, leaving 7 bases of the junction unmatched. CDR3 in DNA: TGCGCCAGCAGGCCCCCAGGGGGCGTCAATCAGCCCCAGCATTTT. Protein product: CASRPPGGVNQPQHF.

The chain combines TRBV9 with TRBJ1-2; 12 bases agree with TRBD1. This CDR3 comprises 14 residues. V shed 0 bases, J shed 8 bases, and the junction held 2 bases outside the gene matches. CDR1 and CDR2 (germline): SGDLS, YYNGEE. In DNA, the CDR3 is TGTGCCAGCAGCGTAGGGGACAGGGGGCAGGGCTACACCTTC. Translation gives CASSVGDRGQGYTF.

The rearrangement uses TRBV3-1 (or the pseudogene TRBV3-2) and TRBJ1-1; D remains ambiguous. Between the trimmed V and J ends, which lost 1 base and 1 base, there was a span of 7 bases. The germline gives CDR1 LGHDT, CDR2 YNNKEL (reference sequence). The CDR3 length is 14 residues. CDR3 residues: CASSQGEPNTEAFF. The CDR3 DNA reads as TGTGCCAGCAGCCAAGGGGAGCCGAACACTGAAGCTTTCTTT.

The chain uses TRBV7-9 and TRBJ2-5, with D maybe TRBD1 (6 bases). Germline CDR1 is SEHNR and CDR2 is FQNEAQ (reference sequence). Trimming took 5 bases from V and 0 from J, leaving 13 bases between them. The CDR3 runs 15 residues. The CDR3, as DNA: TGTGCCAGCAGCGATGGGGGACAACACCAAGAGACCCAGTACTTC. It codes for CASSDGGQHQETQYF.

This rearrangement joins TRBV27 to TRBJ1-2, with 10 bases lining up with TRBD1. The CDR3 covers 17 residues. V lost 4 bases, J lost 7 bases, and 15 bases stayed unmatched. Germline CDR1 reads MNHEY; CDR2 reads SMNVEV (reference sequence). The DNA for the CDR3 is TGTGCCAGCAGTTGGCGATCAAGGGACAGGGGTTCTGTTGGCTACACCTTC. As protein: CASSWRSRDRGSVGYTF.

The rearrangement links TRBV6-5 to TRBJ1-1, with a possible D match to TRBD1 (5 bases). CDR1 is MNHEY, CDR2 SVGAGI, per germline. CDR3 length equals 14 residues. V dropped 2 bases and J dropped 4 bases, with 11 bases sitting between them. The CDR3 DNA sequence: TGTGCCAGCAGTTACGGGGGGGAGATCACTGAAGCTTTCTTT. This codes for CASSYGGEITEAFF.

The CDR3 sequence: CATKGDYGYTF. For the CDR3, the DNA is TGTGCCACCAAGGGAGACTATGGCTACACCTTC. The chain joins TRBV28 to TRBJ1-2; unclear D gene. Germline V gene data show CDR1 as MDHEN and CDR2 as SYDVKM. This CDR3 has 11 amino acids. V lost 10 bases and J lost 3, with 9 bases in between.

The rearrangement uses TRBV7-2 and TRBJ1-1, with TRBD1 identical over 7 bases. J was trimmed by 0 bases and V by 5 bases; bases with no gene match: 9. The length of the CDR3 is 16 residues. The germline V gene encodes CDR1 SGHTA and CDR2 FQGNSA. The CDR3: CASSPPGGQLNTEAFF. The CDR3 DNA reads TGTGCCAGCAGCCCCCCCGGGGGACAGCTGAACACTGAAGCTTTCTTT.

V gene TRBV11-3 combines with J gene TRBJ1-1; D is ambiguous. The CDR3 totals 14 residues. Germline lookup yields CDR1 SGHNT and CDR2 YENEEA. V was trimmed by 1 base and J by 5 bases, leaving 11 bases between them. The CDR3 region has the DNA TGTGCCAGCAGCTTAGTGCCGGAGAGAACTGAAGCTTTCTTT. The encoded protein is CASSLVPERTEAFF. Using reference TRBV11-3 and TRBJ1-1 for the parts outside the CDR3, the full variable domain is EAGVVQSPRYKIIEKKQPVAFWCNPISGHNTLYWYLQNLGQGPELLIRYENEEAVDDSQLPKDRFSAERLKGVDSTLKIQPAELGDSAVYLCASSLVPERTEAFFGQGTRLTVV.

J is TRBJ1-2 and V is TRBV12-3 or TRBV12-4, with 7 bases identical to TRBD1. The CDR3 length is 12 residues. V shed 6 bases and J 7 bases; nucleotides not matched to a gene: 5. CDR3: CASSQGQFGYTF. CDR3 coding DNA: TGTGCCAGCAGCCAGGGACAGTTTGGCTACACCTTC.

This clone was recorded once. The rearrangement uses TRBV27 and TRBJ2-3; TRBD2 is a possible D gene (5 bases). Germline CDR1 MNHEY, CDR2 SMNVEV (reference sequence). CDR3 length equals 13 residues. The ends were cut back, 6 bases at V and 6 bases at J, with 13 bases in the middle. This CDR3 is CASRSPQRDTQYF. The DNA of the CDR3 is TGTGCCAGCAGATCCCCTCAGCGGGATACGCAGTATTTT.

The gene calls are TRBV2 and TRBJ1-2; TRBD1 might be the D (5 bases). V was clipped by 3 bases and J by 1 base, with 9 bases between them. The CDR3 contains 14 residues. Germline V gene sequence: CDR1 SNHLY, CDR2 FYNNEI. For the CDR3, the DNA is TGTGCCAGCAGTGAGGGGGGAAATAACTATGGCTACACCTTC. Translating it yields CASSEGGNNYGYTF.

The V gene is TRBV6-2 or TRBV6-3, the J gene TRBJ2-7; a weak D match, TRBD2 (7 bases). Germline V gene sequence: CDR1 MNHEY, CDR2 SVGEGT. The CDR3 is 15 amino acids. V was trimmed by 4 bases and J by 6 bases, leaving 19 bases between them. This chain's CDR3 is CASSLAGASPGEQYF. The CDR3 DNA is TGTGCCAGCAGTTTGGCGGGGGCCTCCCCTGGCGAGCAGTACTTC.

J is TRBJ2-1 and V is TRBV7-9; 11 bases agree with TRBD2. The CDR3 totals 15 residues. V lost 5 bases and J lost 6; bases outside the gene matches: 6. Germline loops: CDR1 SEHNR, CDR2 FQNEAQ (reference sequence). CDR3 sequence (DNA): TGTGCCAGCAGCATTAGCGGGAGGGCCGGCAATGAGCAGTTCTTC. Its protein product is CASSISGRAGNEQFF.

The chain couples TRBV9 to TRBJ2-2, with TRBD2 matching 7 bases. The CDR3 contains 18 residues. V lost 0 bases to trimming and J lost 4 bases; unmatched junction nucleotides: 12. The germline V gene has CDR1 SGDLS and CDR2 YYNGEE. CDR3: CASSVGGWGGGATGELFF. Here the CDR3 DNA reads TGTGCCAGCAGCGTAGGTGGTTGGGGCGGGGGAGCCACCGGGGAGCTGTTTTTT.